This T cell receptor beta chain came from a study of T cells in Graves' hyperthyroidism and ophthalmopathy. The TCR beta CDR3 regions underwent amplification using RNA transcripts as the source. An initial round of RT-PCR targeting the TCR CDR3 relied on the HTBI primer set. TCRdb reprocessed the multiplex PCR reads via MiXCR and lists one record per CDR3 protein. The repertoire includes a few hundred thousand distinct CDR3 sequences, approximately 15% of them detected once, and about 37% sits in the top ten. This clonotype was picked up many times. Deletions cut 5 bases from V and 2 bases from J, with 15 bases between. The CDR3 contains 15 residues.

The source is a woman aged 40 to 55 with Graves' ophthalmopathy. Sequencing was performed on blood. The J gene is TRBJ1-2, the V gene TRBV12-3 or TRBV12-4, with D maybe TRBD1 (5 bases). CDR3 DNA sequence: TGTGCCAGCAGTAAGGATAGGGACTGGAACTATGGCTACACCTTC. The encoded protein is CASSKDRDWNYGYTF.